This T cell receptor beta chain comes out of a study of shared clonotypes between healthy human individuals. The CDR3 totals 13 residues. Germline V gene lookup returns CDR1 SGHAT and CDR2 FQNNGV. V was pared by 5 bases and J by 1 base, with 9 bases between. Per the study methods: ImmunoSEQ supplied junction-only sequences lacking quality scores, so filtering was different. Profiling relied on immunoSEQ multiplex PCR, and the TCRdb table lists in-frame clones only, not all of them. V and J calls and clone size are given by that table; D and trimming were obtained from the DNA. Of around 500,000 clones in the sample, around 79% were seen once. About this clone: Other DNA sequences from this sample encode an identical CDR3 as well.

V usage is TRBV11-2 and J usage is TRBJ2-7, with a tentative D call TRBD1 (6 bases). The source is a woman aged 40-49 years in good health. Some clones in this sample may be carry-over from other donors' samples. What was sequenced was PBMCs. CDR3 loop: CASSLQGSYEQYF. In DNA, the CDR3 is TGTGCCAGCAGCCTACAGGGTTCCTACGAGCAGTACTTC.